Listed below are T cell receptor beta chains from one sample, sequenced in a study of radiotherapy plus CTLA-4 blockade in lung cancer. Here immunoSEQ multiplex PCR was the method, and the copy in TCRdb shows in-frame clones only, minus some. Altogether over 10,000 clones are present, about 86% being singletons, with the ten largest covering about 29%. Sequences were derived from peripheral blood, sampled from a patient treated with radiotherapy plus ipilimumab. Receptors originate from a human donor with non-small cell lung cancer that progressed on radiotherapy plus ipilimumab. The CDR3 runs from the conserved cysteine through the conserved F or W. D genes are given only for firm matches. A clone size is listed for some rows: how often the clone was seen (once, few, many), or a class if it is expanded.

size | J | D | V | DNA | CDR3
- | TRBJ2-5 | - | TRBV7-9 | TGTGCCAGCAGTCCCGTTGCGGGGGCGATCCAAGAGACCCAGTACTTC | CASSPVAGAIQETQYF
- | TRBJ2-1 | - | TRBV11-2 | TGTGCCAGCAGCTTAGATCCCCTCGGGGGCGAGCAGTTCTTC | CASSLDPLGGEQFF
- | TRBJ1-3 | TRBD1 | TRBV18 | TGTGCCAGCTCGGCGAACAGGGGGCCCTACTCTGGAAACACCATATATTTT | CASSANRGPYSGNTIYF
- | TRBJ2-3 | - | TRBV7-8 | TGTGCCAGCAGCTTAACCCACGAGCGGAATACGCAGTATTTT | CASSLTHERNTQYF
- | TRBJ2-7 | - | TRBV27 | TGTGCCAGCAGTTCCGTCACATACTCCTACGAGCAGTACTTC | CASSSVTYSYEQYF
- | TRBJ1-1 | TRBD1 | TRBV7-9 | TGTGCCAGCAGCTTATTTGCGGGACAGGGGGCGGCTGAAGCTTTCTTT | CASSLFAGQGAAEAFF
- | TRBJ1-1 | - | TRBV28 | TGTGCCAGCAGTTTTGGCGGGACACCCACTGAAGCTTTCTTT | CASSFGGTPTEAFF
- | TRBJ2-1 | - | TRBV7-3 | TGTGCCAGCAGCCCAAACAAAAATGAGCAGTTCTTC | CASSPNKNEQFF
- | TRBJ2-2 | - | TRBV2 | TGTGCCAGCACAGAGGGGGTTAACACCGGGGAGCTGTTTTTT | CASTEGVNTGELFF
- | TRBJ1-5 | - | TRBV5-5 | TGTGCCAGCAGCTTGGCTCCAGCGGCGTTCAATCAGCCCCAGCATTTT | CASSLAPAAFNQPQHF
- | TRBJ2-7 | TRBD1 | TRBV28 | TGTGCCGGCAGTTCGTCTCCGGGACAGGGGTTGGGGGGGCAGTACTTC | CAGSSSPGQGLGGQYF
- | TRBJ2-7 | TRBD1 | TRBV7-2 | TGTGCCAGCAGCTTCGGGCAAGGGGGCAACGAGCAGTACTTC | CASSFGQGGNEQYF
- | TRBJ2-2 | - | TRBV2 | TGTGCCAGCACCGGGGACACCGGGGAGCTGTTTTTT | CASTGDTGELFF
- | TRBJ1-1 | - | TRBV11-2 | TGTGCCAGCAGTTTTCACAGGGCGGGCACTGAAGCTTTCTTT | CASSFHRAGTEAFF
- | TRBJ1-1 | - | TRBV12-5 | TGTGCTAGTGGTTGGGAGAACACTGAAGCTTTCTTT | CASGWENTEAFF
- | TRBJ2-5 | - | TRBV7-7 | TGTGCTAGCAGCTTAGTTAGAATGGAGACCCAGTACTTC | CASSLVRMETQYF
- | TRBJ2-5 | - | TRBV12-5 | TGTGCTAGTGGTTTGGAGAACCAAGAGACCCAGTACTTC | CASGLENQETQYF
- | TRBJ2-7 | - | TRBV11-2 | TGTGCCAGCAGCCCCGGGGCAGGAGCGACCTACGAGCAGTACTTC | CASSPGAGATYEQYF
- | TRBJ2-7 | - | TRBV5-4 | TGTGCCAGCAGCTTGGACTCCTTAGGGGAGCAGTACTTC | CASSLDSLGEQYF
once | TRBJ2-3 | - | TRBV15 | TGTGCCACCAGCATCTCGGGATTTAGCACAGATACGCAGTATTTT | CATSISGFSTDTQYF
few | TRBJ2-7 | TRBD1 | TRBV5-4 | TGTGCCAGCAGTTTGTATACCGGGACAGGGGGCTACGAGCAGTACTTC | CASSLYTGTGGYEQYF
- | TRBJ2-1 | TRBD2 | TRBV7-6 | TGTGCCAGCAGCGGCCAGGGACTAGGGTCCTACAATGAGCAGTTCTTC | CASSGQGLGSYNEQFF
- | TRBJ2-2 | - | TRBV29-1 | TGCAGCGTTGCCCAGGGAGTCCCCCGAAGCACCGGGGAGCTGTTTTTT | CSVAQGVPRSTGELFF
once | TRBJ1-2 | - | TRBV6-1 | TGTGCCAGCAGAATGTCGCCGACGGCTGGCTACACCTTC | CASRMSPTAGYTF
few | TRBJ1-4 | - | TRBV6-6 | TGTGCCAGCACCTCCGCGCAGCAGAATGAAAAACTGTTTTTT | CASTSAQQNEKLFF
- | TRBJ2-7 | TRBD2 | TRBV6-5 | TGTGCCAGCAGTTCCCGGACTAGCGCGGGCTACGAGCAGTACTTC | CASSSRTSAGYEQYF
few | TRBJ2-7 | TRBD1 | TRBV6-6 | TGTGCCAGCAGTAGACCGGGACAGGGAATTGGCGAGCAGTACTTC | CASSRPGQGIGEQYF
- | TRBJ2-2 | - | TRBV7-8 | TGTGCCAGCAGCTTATTCACGAACACCGGGGAGCTGTTTTTT | CASSLFTNTGELFF
- | TRBJ1-2 | - | TRBV4-1 | TGCGCCAGCAGCAACGGGATCCAGAACCGAAAGACCTATGGCTACACCTTC | CASSNGIQNRKTYGYTF
- | TRBJ1-6 | - | TRBV20-1 | TGCAGTGCTGAACATAATTCACCCCTCCACTTT | CSAEHNSPLHF
once | TRBJ1-2 | - | TRBV6-1 | TGTGCCAGCAGTGAAGACCCCAGTCCCCTCTATGGCTACACCTTC | CASSEDPSPLYGYTF
- | TRBJ1-1 | - | TRBV29-1 | TGCAGCGTTTTTCTAGGGATGGGCCCCACTGAAGCTTTCTTT | CSVFLGMGPTEAFF
- | TRBJ2-3 | TRBD1 | TRBV5-8 | TGTGCCAGCAGCTTGGCAGGGACAGGGCTCGCAGATACGCAGTATTTT | CASSLAGTGLADTQYF
- | TRBJ2-4 | - | TRBV5-1 | TGCGCCAGCAGCTTGGCGGAAAACATTCAGTACTTC | CASSLAENIQYF
- | TRBJ1-5 | - | TRBV27 | TGTGCCAGCAGGCCCGGGATAATCAGCAATCAGCCCCAGCATTTT | CASRPGIISNQPQHF
hyperexpanded | TRBJ1-6 | - | TRBV2 | TGTGCCAGCAGACCGGGCCTTGGGGATTCACCCCTCCACTTT | CASRPGLGDSPLHF
- | TRBJ2-7 | TRBD1 | TRBV15 | TGTGCCACCAGCCCCGCCGGGACAGGGGGTACTTCTTATGGAACCTACGAGCAGTACTTC | CATSPAGTGGTSYGTYEQYF
- | TRBJ2-1 | - | TRBV7-3 | TGTGCCAGCAGCACCCGGGGAGGATACAATGAGCAGTTCTTC | CASSTRGGYNEQFF
- | TRBJ2-5 | - | TRBV11-2 | TGTGCCAGCAGCTTAGATCGTAGAGGGACGGGCCAAGAGACCCAGTACTTC | CASSLDRRGTGQETQYF
- | TRBJ1-6 | - | TRBV5-1 | TGCGCCAGCAGCTTTGCCGGCGGTATGGGGGCTTATTCACCCCTCCACTTT | CASSFAGGMGAYSPLHF
- | TRBJ2-5 | TRBD2 | TRBV7-8 | TGTGCCAGCAGCCAAGGGACTAGCGAGGAGACCCAGTACTTC | CASSQGTSEETQYF
- | TRBJ1-3 | - | TRBV6-5 | TGTGCCAGCAGTTCCTCCGGGGTCTCTGGAAACACCATATATTTT | CASSSSGVSGNTIYF
- | TRBJ2-7 | - | TRBV18 | TGTGCCAGCTCTCGCGGTCCCGGCCACGAGCAGTACTTC | CASSRGPGHEQYF
- | TRBJ2-1 | - | TRBV11-3 | TGTGCCAGCAGCCTAGGGGAGTTCCAGGGGGGTGGCAATGAGCAGTTCTTC | CASSLGEFQGGGNEQFF
once | TRBJ1-2 | - | TRBV5-6 | TGTGCCAGCAGCTTGGGGGAGGGCTACACCTTC | CASSLGEGYTF
- | TRBJ2-4 | - | TRBV14 | TGTGCCAGCAGCCAAGGGGGGGTAGCCAAAAACATTCAGTACTTC | CASSQGGVAKNIQYF
- | TRBJ2-5 | - | TRBV11-3 | TGTGCCAGCAGCTTAGGATTCGGGGCACGGGGAGAGACCCAGTACTTC | CASSLGFGARGETQYF
- | TRBJ1-5 | TRBD1 | TRBV19 | TGTGCCAGCACGGGACAGGGAGGACAGCCCCAGCATTTT | CASTGQGGQPQHF
few | TRBJ1-5 | - | TRBV7-2 | TGTGCCAGCAGCTTAGGAAGGACTCAGCCCCAGCATTTT | CASSLGRTQPQHF